This T cell receptor beta chain was captured in a study of blood T cell repertoires in COVID-19. CDR1 and CDR2 (germline): SNHLY, FYNNEI. The J segment lost 1 base and the V segment lost 8 bases, leaving 7 bases of the junction unmatched. The CDR3 runs 14 residues. Generated by immunoSEQ multiplex PCR, the TCRdb table keeps only in-frame clones and is missing some. This table has a few hundred thousand clones, around 89% appearing once. V is TRBV2 and J is TRBJ1-2; TRBD1 aligns across 7 bases. This TCR derives from a man aged 25-40 years with acute or convalescent COVID-19. The specimen sequenced was peripheral blood. CDR3 residues: CASQGTALNYGYTF. CDR3 bases: TGTGCCAGCCAGGGGACAGCGCTTAACTATGGCTACACCTTC.